Following are 6 T cell receptor beta chains from one sample sequenced in a study of cytomegalovirus exposure and HLA in healthy donors. Primers: 60 Vbeta forward and 13 Jbeta reverse. Using immunoSEQ multiplex PCR, the repertoire was profiled, and TCRdb retains in-frame clones only, with some absent. The table shows approximately 140,000 clones, with around three quarters occurring only once. The source material was PBMCs. The receptors here all came from a man aged 35 to 55 in good health and CMV-seropositive.

The J gene is TRBJ1-1, the V gene TRBV12-5; D unclear. The V and J ends lost 1 base and 7 bases respectively, with 10 bases between them. CDR1 LGHNT and CDR2 FRNRAP come from the germline V gene. This CDR3 region has 13 residues. The DNA of the CDR3 is TGTGCTAGTGGTTTGGGACCGGACTTTGAAGCTTTCTTT. This encodes CASGLGPDFEAFF.

The chain joins TRBV6-5 to TRBJ2-1, with TRBD2 matching over 7 bases. Trimming at V came to 10 bases and at J to 5 bases, leaving 5 bases not matched to a gene. CDR1 is MNHEY, CDR2 SVGAGI, per germline. The CDR3 totals 12 residues. This CDR3 is CATEGLHNEQFF. As DNA, the CDR3 is TGTGCCACCGAGGGACTACACAATGAGCAGTTCTTC.

The chain recombines TRBV9 with TRBJ2-2, with D unclear. Deletions cut 0 bases from V and 0 bases from J, with 6 bases between. The CDR3 covers 15 residues. Germline V CDR1 and CDR2: SGDLS, YYNGEE. In DNA form, the CDR3 reads TGTGCCAGCAGCGTAGGCGGCGCGAACACCGGGGAGCTGTTTTTT. It codes for CASSVGGANTGELFF.

The V gene is TRBV5-5, the J gene TRBJ2-4; D not resolved. This CDR3 spans 14 amino acids. V lost 0 bases and J lost 8, with 12 bases in between. Per the germline V gene, CDR1 is SGHKS and CDR2 is YYEKEE (reference sequence). The CDR3 loop is CASSLADSRDIQYF. CDR3 nucleotide sequence: TGTGCCAGCAGCTTGGCGGATAGCCGAGACATTCAGTACTTC.

The CDR3 reads CASSGVGRNGYTF. In DNA, the CDR3 is TGTGCCAGCAGCGGGGTGGGGAGGAATGGCTACACCTTC. V gene TRBV5-4 combines with J gene TRBJ1-2; D unresolved. The CDR3 is 13 amino acids. Between the trimmed V and J ends, which lost 4 bases and 6 bases, there was a span of 13 bases. The germline CDR1 and CDR2 sequences are SGHNT and YYREEE (reference sequence).

The DNA for the CDR3 is TGTGCCAGCAGTCAGGGGTCCGGGGAGCTGTTTTTT. The encoded protein is CASSQGSGELFF. The rearrangement uses TRBV7-3 and TRBJ2-2; D perhaps matches TRBD1 (6 bases). This CDR3 spans 12 amino acids. V gave up 6 bases and J gave up 6 bases, with 8 bases separating them. Germline CDR1 SGHTA, CDR2 FQGTGA.